This T cell receptor beta chain is from a study of shared clonotypes between healthy human individuals. Study-level points and caveats: Between a handful of donors, naive CD4 clonotypes were shared at a level of approximately 5%. Compared with clonotypes that all four donors shared, non-shared clonotypes had lower generation probabilities. Donor scarcity curtailed the genetic and exposure-history diversity represented herein.

Researchers partitioned CD4+ cells into CD45RA+ naive and CD45RA-negative memory subsets. Sequenced by immunoSEQ multiplex PCR; TCRdb stores in-frame clones only, minus some. The table lists roughly 330,000 clones, roughly 70% of them singletons. Germline CDR1 is SNHLY and CDR2 is FYNNEI. CDR3 size: 14 residues. V lost 8 bases to trimming and J lost 5 bases; unmatched junction nucleotides: 10. On this clone: The target antigen is unknown.

The clonotype was recovered from a man aged 25 to 40 in good health. Sample: memory CD4+ T cells sorted from blood. The subset denotes: CD45RA-negative fraction. The rearrangement joins TRBV2 to TRBJ2-3, with 7 bases that match TRBD1. The CDR3 reads CASRSGRGIDTQYF. CDR3 DNA sequence: TGTGCCAGCCGATCGGGCAGGGGGATAGATACGCAGTATTTT.